The 22 T cell receptor beta chains below all came from one sample that was sequenced in a study of blood T cell repertoires in COVID-19. Clones were read by immunoSEQ multiplex PCR, and TCRdb kept only the in-frame ones, dropping some. The sample has 120,000 to 150,000 clones; 84% are singletons. Sequencing input: PBMCs or T cells enriched from blood (not recorded which). These receptors all stem from a woman between 50 and 59 years old with acute COVID-19.

V usage is TRBV6-1 and J usage is TRBJ1-5; no clear D. This CDR3 spans 13 amino acids. Germline lookup yields CDR1 MNHNS and CDR2 SASEGT. Trimming stripped 3 bases from V and 7 bases from J, with 10 bases between. The CDR3 reads CASSEVRGQPQHF. CDR3 DNA sequence: TGTGCCAGCAGTGAGGTCAGAGGGCAGCCCCAGCATTTT.

This clone was detected once. The CDR3 loop is CASSLEAGTQYEQYF. The DNA of the CDR3 is TGCGCCAGCAGCTTGGAAGCGGGAACGCAATACGAGCAGTACTTC. The gene calls are TRBV5-1 and TRBJ2-7, with 7 bases that match TRBD2. The CDR3 runs 15 residues. The V gene's germline CDR1 is SGHRS and CDR2 YFSETQ. J lost 4 bases, V lost 0 bases, and 7 bases had no gene match.

V gene TRBV7-9 combines with J gene TRBJ1-2; possible D gene TRBD1, 5 bases. CDR3 length: 15 residues. Germline values: CDR1 SEHNR, CDR2 FQNEAQ (reference sequence). Trimming pared 4 bases from V and 4 bases from J, leaving 16 bases between. CDR3 nucleotides: TGTGCCAGCAGCTCGCGGGGAAGGGGAAGCTATGGCTACACCTTC. Residues: CASSSRGRGSYGYTF.

The J gene is TRBJ2-1, the V gene TRBV25-1; 9 nucleotides match TRBD1. V shed 5 bases, J shed 3 bases, and the junction held 11 bases outside the gene matches. This CDR3 region has 17 residues. Germline CDR1 and CDR2: MGHDK and SYGVNS. CDR3 coding DNA: TGTGCCAGCAGTCCACAGCAGGGACAGGGTTACTACAATGAGCAGTTCTTC. Protein product: CASSPQQGQGYYNEQFF.

The chain couples TRBV3-1 (or the pseudogene TRBV3-2) to TRBJ1-2; D uncertain. Between the trimmed V and J ends, which lost 0 bases and 7 bases, there was a span of 9 bases. Germline CDR1 is LGHDT and CDR2 is YNNKEL (reference sequence). This CDR3 is 13 amino acids long. The CDR3 reads CASSQERASGYTF. CDR3 nucleotide sequence: TGTGCCAGCAGCCAAGAGAGGGCAAGTGGCTACACCTTC.

The chain is built from TRBV30 and TRBJ2-1; maybe TRBD1 (5 bases). The CDR3 contains 11 residues. From germline, CDR1 is GTSNPN and CDR2 SVGIG (reference sequence). Between the trimmed V and J ends, which lost 0 bases and 9 bases, there was a span of 6 bases. CDR3 in DNA: TGTGCCTGGAGTGTACAGGTTGAGCAGTTCTTC. The encoded protein is CAWSVQVEQFF.

V gene TRBV4-2 combines with J gene TRBJ2-3; TRBD2 aligns across 13 bases. The CDR3 runs 16 residues. CDR1 is LGHNA, CDR2 YNFKEQ, per germline. With 2 bases clipped from V and 3 bases from J, the junction kept 2 bases outside the gene matches. DNA of the CDR3: TGTGCCAGCAGCCAAACGACTAGCGGGAGGACAGATACGCAGTATTTT. It codes for CASSQTTSGRTDTQYF.

V is TRBV5-1 and J is TRBJ2-1; 14 bases line up with TRBD2. The CDR3 has 16 amino acids. V was clipped by 4 bases and J by 8 bases; unmatched bases: 8. Germline V gene lookup returns CDR1 SGHRS and CDR2 YFSETQ. This CDR3 reads CASSQAGLAGEDEQFF. In nucleotides, the CDR3 is TGCGCCAGCAGCCAGGCGGGACTAGCGGGAGAAGATGAGCAGTTCTTC.

The genes are TRBV6-5 and TRBJ1-1; TRBD1 agrees at 7 bases. CDR1 and CDR2 from the germline V gene are MNHEY and SVGAGI. The CDR3 loop spans 13 amino acids. Trimming cost V 6 bases and J 4 bases; bases outside gene matches: 5. In DNA form, the CDR3 reads TGTGCCAGCAGGGCTAACAGGGGCACTGAAGCTTTCTTT. Translated: CASRANRGTEAFF.

The V gene is TRBV7-3, the J gene TRBJ2-1, with a weak D call TRBD2 (6 bases). The germline V gene encodes CDR1 SGHTA and CDR2 FQGTGA. The CDR3 loop spans 17 amino acids. The V end was cut by 2 bases, the J end by 4 bases, with 18 bases between. The CDR3 reads CASSLQGRRDGYNEQFF. CDR3 DNA sequence: TGTGCCAGCAGCTTACAGGGTCGGCGGGATGGGTACAATGAGCAGTTCTTC. Full variable domain (missing parts from reference TRBV7-3 and TRBJ2-1): GAGVSQTPSNKVTEKGKYVELRCDPISGHTALYWYRQSLGQGPEFLIYFQGTGAADDSGLPNDRFFAVRPEGSVSTLKIQRTERGDSAVYLCASSLQGRRDGYNEQFFGPGTRLTVL.

The V and J genes are TRBV6-5 and TRBJ2-7, with 7 bases fitting TRBD2. Unmatched junction bases numbered 12, after V lost 6 bases and J lost 4 bases. The CDR3 is 15 amino acids. Germline lookup yields CDR1 MNHEY and CDR2 SVGAGI. The CDR3 DNA reads as TGTGCCAGCAGCCCACAAGGCGGGAGAGAATACGAGCAGTACTTC. It translates to CASSPQGGREYEQYF.

The chain is built from TRBV7-9 and TRBJ2-2; D may be TRBD2 (5 bases). Deletions cut 0 bases from V and 7 bases from J, with 18 bases between. The CDR3 runs to 17 residues. The germline CDR1 and CDR2 sequences are SEHNR and FQNEAQ (reference sequence). This chain's CDR3 is CASSLASGTVTYGELFF. The CDR3 bases are TGTGCCAGCAGCTTAGCATCGGGAACAGTAACGTACGGGGAGCTGTTTTTT.

This chain uses TRBV11-3 with TRBJ2-5, with 9 nucleotides matching TRBD2. J lost 2 bases, V lost 5 bases, and 18 bases had no gene match. This CDR3 is built from 19 residues. Germline CDR1 is SGHNT and CDR2 is YENEEA. For the CDR3, the DNA is TGTGCCAGCAGCCCGATTTATAAAAGGCTAGCGGGGCTACAAGAGACCCAGTACTTC. It yields the protein CASSPIYKRLAGLQETQYF.

The chain joins TRBV30 to TRBJ1-1; 7 nucleotides align to TRBD1. Germline CDR1 reads GTSNPN; CDR2 reads SVGIG (reference sequence). The CDR3 is 11 amino acids. V shed 3 bases, J shed 9 bases, and the junction held 4 bases outside the gene matches. The CDR3 DNA reads as TGTGCCTGGAGCCTACAGGGGCAAGCTTTCTTT. It translates to CAWSLQGQAFF.

The V and J genes are TRBV28 and TRBJ1-5, with D possibly being TRBD1 (6 bases). V was pared by 6 bases and J by 7 bases, with 16 bases between. CDR3 size: 14 residues. CDR1 and CDR2 (germline): MDHEN, SYDVKM. CDR3 nucleotide sequence: TGTGCCAGCAGCAATTCAGGGGTCGGGCAGCCCCAGCATTTT. It yields the protein CASSNSGVGQPQHF.

The CDR3, as DNA: TGTGCCAGCAGCCCCAGGGGGGTAGGAACTGGAAACACCATATATTTT. Translating it yields CASSPRGVGTGNTIYF. The V gene is TRBV9, the J gene TRBJ1-3; 7 nucleotides agree with TRBD1. This CDR3 is built from 16 residues. J gave up 2 bases and V 4 bases, and 9 bases lay outside the gene matches. Germline CDR1 is SGDLS and CDR2 is YYNGEE.

This clone was observed a few times. This chain links TRBV2 with TRBJ2-2; weak D call: TRBD1 (5 bases). The germline V gene has CDR1 SNHLY and CDR2 FYNNEI. Trimming took off 5 bases at V and 7 bases at J, with 17 bases between the two ends. The CDR3 length is 15 residues. The CDR3 protein is CASSQQDPSIGELFF. In nucleotides, the CDR3 is TGTGCCAGCAGTCAACAGGACCCAAGCATCGGGGAGCTGTTTTTT.

CDR3 in amino acids: CASSRGEPGYTF. CDR3 nucleotide sequence: TGTGCCAGCTCACGTGGGGAGCCTGGCTACACCTTC. The chain carries TRBV18 and TRBJ1-2; unclear D gene. The germline V and J ends were trimmed by 4 bases and 7 bases, with 10 bases remaining between them. Germline assignment: CDR1 KGHSH and CDR2 LQKENI. The CDR3 spans 12 residues.

V and J are TRBV9 and TRBJ1-1; no reliable D call. The germline gives CDR1 SGDLS, CDR2 YYNGEE. V lost 3 bases to trimming and J lost 10 bases, with 19 bases between them. CDR3 length equals 14 residues. Here the CDR3 reads CASSAGSRATGAFF. In nucleotides, the CDR3 is TGTGCCAGCAGCGCTGGGTCGAGGGCGACCGGAGCTTTCTTT.

The table lists this clone with a count of one. The chain links TRBV27 to TRBJ2-5; 11 bases align to TRBD2. This CDR3 comprises 15 residues. J gave up 6 bases and V 6 bases, and 9 bases lay outside the gene matches. Germline V gene lookup returns CDR1 MNHEY and CDR2 SMNVEV (reference sequence). The CDR3 DNA sequence: TGTGCCAGCAGGCTACTAGCGGGAGAGAAAAAGACCCAGTACTTC. Translated: CASRLLAGEKKTQYF.

The chain combines TRBV7-2 with TRBJ1-1; the D gene is possibly TRBD1 (6 bases). The CDR3 has 17 residues. V lost 4 bases and J 6 bases, leaving 24 bases between the germline ends. CDR1 is SGHTA and CDR2 is FQGNSA in the germline V gene. This CDR3 is CASSSRGGVRGGAEAFF. The DNA for the CDR3 is TGTGCCAGCAGCTCCCGGGGGGGCGTAAGGGGGGGGGCTGAAGCTTTCTTT.

The chain combines TRBV5-4 with TRBJ1-3, with 9 bases matching TRBD1. Germline CDR1 SGHNT, CDR2 YYREEE (reference sequence). The trim removed 2 bases at V and 0 bases at J, leaving 15 bases unmatched. The CDR3 runs to 20 residues. CDR3 nucleotides: TGTGCCAGCAGCTTCAAACAGGGGGCCGGGGCCGGGAGCTCTGGAAACACCATATATTTT. This sequence encodes CASSFKQGAGAGSSGNTIYF.